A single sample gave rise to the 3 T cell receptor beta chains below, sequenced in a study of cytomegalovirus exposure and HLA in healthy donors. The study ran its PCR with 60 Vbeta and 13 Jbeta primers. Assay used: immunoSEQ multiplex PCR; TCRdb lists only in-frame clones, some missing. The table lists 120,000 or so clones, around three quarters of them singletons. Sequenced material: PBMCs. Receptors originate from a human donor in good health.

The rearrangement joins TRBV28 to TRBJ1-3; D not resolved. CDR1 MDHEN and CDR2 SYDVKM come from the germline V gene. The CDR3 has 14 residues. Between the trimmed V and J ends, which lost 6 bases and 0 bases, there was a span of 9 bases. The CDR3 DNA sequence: TGTGCCAGCAGCTTCTATGCCTCTGGAAACACCATATATTTT. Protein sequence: CASSFYASGNTIYF.

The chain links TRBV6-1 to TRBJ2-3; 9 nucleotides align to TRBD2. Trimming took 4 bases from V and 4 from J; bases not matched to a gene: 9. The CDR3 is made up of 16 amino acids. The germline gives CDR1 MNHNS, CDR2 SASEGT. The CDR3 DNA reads TGTGCCAGCAGTGGATTAGCGGGAGATTTCGCAGATACGCAGTATTTT. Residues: CASSGLAGDFADTQYF.

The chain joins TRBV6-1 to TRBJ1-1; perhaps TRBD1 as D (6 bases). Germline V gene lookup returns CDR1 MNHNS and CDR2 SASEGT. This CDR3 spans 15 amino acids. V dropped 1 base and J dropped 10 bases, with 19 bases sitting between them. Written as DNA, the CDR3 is TGTGCCAGCAGTGAAGATCGGGACATATTTGACTTAGCTTTCTTT. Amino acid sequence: CASSEDRDIFDLAFF.